The 19 T cell receptor beta chains given below trace back to one sample, sequenced in a study of shared clonotypes between healthy human individuals. Assay: immunoSEQ multiplex PCR; the TCRdb copy retains only in-frame clones and omits some. Counted here are about 2.3 million clones, under 95% occurring once; the ten biggest clones make up approximately 0.41%. Sequencing used naive CD4+ T cells from PBMCs. Indicated subset: CD45RA+ positively selected. These TCRs come from a man aged 18 to 30 in good health. Some clones in this sample may be carry-over from other donors' samples.

This clone was counted a few times. This CDR3 is also generated by other DNA sequences in the sample. This CDR3 is CASRGQGGNQPQHF. Here the CDR3 DNA reads TGTGCCAGCAGGGGACAGGGAGGCAATCAGCCCCAGCATTTT. The rearrangement uses TRBV6-1 and TRBJ1-5, with 9 bases matching TRBD1. Trimming at V came to 6 bases and at J to 2 bases, leaving 2 bases not matched to a gene. Germline V gives CDR1 MNHNS, CDR2 SASEGT. This CDR3 comprises 14 residues.

The chain joins TRBV6-5 to TRBJ2-7; D unresolved. The CDR3 has 13 residues. Trimming shortened V by 6 bases and J by 3 bases, and 12 bases separated the two germline ends. Germline V gene lookup returns CDR1 MNHEY and CDR2 SVGAGI. CDR3 loop: CASSRTDNYEQYF. DNA for the CDR3: TGTGCCAGCAGCAGGACGGATAACTACGAGCAGTACTTC.

CDR3 amino acids: CASSQIQGSNEKLFF. The CDR3 DNA reads as TGCGCCAGCAGCCAAATACAGGGTAGTAATGAAAAACTGTTTTTT. The chain is built from TRBV4-1 and TRBJ1-4; tentative D call: TRBD1 (6 bases). Per the germline V gene, CDR1 is MGHRA and CDR2 is YSYEKL. Trimming cost V 2 bases and J 4 bases, with 11 bases left between them. This CDR3 is built from 15 residues.

The V and J genes are TRBV29-1 and TRBJ2-1; 7 bases fit TRBD1. This CDR3 is built from 14 residues. The trim removed 6 bases at V and 0 bases at J, leaving 5 bases unmatched. The germline CDR1 and CDR2 sequences are SQVTM and ANQGSEA. The CDR3 reads CSVLQGFSYNEQFF. The CDR3, as DNA: TGCAGCGTCCTACAGGGGTTCTCCTACAATGAGCAGTTCTTC.

This clone was counted many times. This rearrangement joins TRBV2 to TRBJ2-3; no definite D call. The germline gives CDR1 SNHLY, CDR2 FYNNEI. This CDR3 is 13 amino acids long. The V end was cut by 2 bases, the J end by 2 bases, with 5 bases between. The DNA of the CDR3 is TGTGCCAGCAGTGAACCATTCACAGATACGCAGTATTTT. Encoded protein: CASSEPFTDTQYF.

This clone was observed once. This rearrangement joins TRBV4-3 to TRBJ1-4; no clear D gene. The CDR3 consists of 13 residues. Trimming took 0 bases from V and 14 from J, leaving 13 bases between them. CDR1 and CDR2 (germline): LGHNA, YSLEER. The CDR3: CASSQDWTQTLFF. CDR3 nucleotide sequence: TGCGCCAGCAGCCAAGATTGGACTCAGACCCTGTTTTTT.

The V and J genes are TRBV2 and TRBJ1-3; TRBD1 matches at 11 bases. The CDR3 covers 16 residues. Unmatched junction bases numbered 7, after V lost 6 bases and J lost 3 bases. Germline values: CDR1 SNHLY, CDR2 FYNNEI. CDR3 protein: CASRTGQGAGGNTIYF. The DNA for the CDR3 is TGTGCCAGCAGAACCGGACAGGGGGCGGGTGGAAACACCATATATTTT.

J is TRBJ2-5 and V is TRBV28, with a tentative D call TRBD2 (5 bases). V dropped 7 bases and J dropped 4 bases, with 13 bases sitting between them. The germline CDR1 and CDR2 sequences are MDHEN and SYDVKM. This CDR3 is built from 13 residues. The CDR3: CASTRRDLETQYF. CDR3 bases: TGTGCCAGCACCCGTCGGGATTTAGAGACCCAGTACTTC.

The V gene is TRBV18, the J gene TRBJ2-5; D might be TRBD2 (5 bases). Germline CDR1 reads KGHSH; CDR2 reads LQKENI. Trimming removed 3 bases from V and 0 bases from J, with 14 bases in between. CDR3 length equals 16 residues. The CDR3 DNA follows: TGTGCCAGCTCACCTCTAGCCCCGACTAACCAAGAGACCCAGTACTTC. This translates into CASSPLAPTNQETQYF.

The chain recombines TRBV21-1 with TRBJ2-1. TRBV21-1 is given as a pseudogene. This CDR3 spans 14 amino acids. The CDR3, as DNA: TGTGCCAGCAGCGGGACGGCCAAGAAGCATGAGCAGTTCTTC. Its protein is CASSGTAKKHEQFF.

The rearrangement links TRBV10-3 to TRBJ2-3, with D unresolved. Trimming cost V 10 bases and J 0 bases, with 14 bases left between them. Germline loops: CDR1 ENHRY, CDR2 SYGVKD. The CDR3 totals 14 residues. Written as DNA, the CDR3 is TGTGCCAGCCGCAGACGGGTAAGCACAGATACGCAGTATTTT. This translates into CASRRRVSTDTQYF.

This chain uses TRBV19 with TRBJ2-1; no clear D. V was cut by 5 bases and J by 4 bases, with 6 bases left in between. From germline, CDR1 is LNHDA and CDR2 SQIVND (reference sequence). The CDR3 is made up of 12 amino acids. CDR3: CASSPGYNEQFF. The DNA for the CDR3 is TGTGCCAGTAGTCCAGGATACAATGAGCAGTTCTTC.

This chain connects TRBV4-1 to TRBJ1-1; D unclear. The CDR3 has 16 amino acids. From germline, CDR1 is MGHRA and CDR2 YSYEKL. Trimming shortened V by 0 bases and J by 0 bases, and 11 bases separated the two germline ends. The CDR3 nucleotides read TGCGCCAGCAGCCAAGATATCGGCTTGATGAACACTGAAGCTTTCTTT. Amino acids: CASSQDIGLMNTEAFF.

The V gene is TRBV7-8, the J gene TRBJ2-4; TRBD2 matches 12 bases. Trimming took 5 bases from V and 7 from J; bases not matched to a gene: 9. The germline V gene encodes CDR1 SGHVS and CDR2 FQNEAQ. The CDR3 runs to 16 residues. The DNA for the CDR3 is TGTGCCAGCAGCCTGGGGACTAGCGGGCTCTGGAACATTCAGTACTTC. It translates to CASSLGTSGLWNIQYF.

The chain links TRBV4-1 to TRBJ2-7; 9 nucleotides match TRBD2. J was trimmed by 0 bases and V by 1 base; bases with no gene match: 7. Germline V gene lookup returns CDR1 MGHRA and CDR2 YSYEKL. CDR3 length: 17 amino acids. DNA for the CDR3: TGCGCCAGCAGCCAAGGGGCTAGCGGGGATAACTCCTACGAGCAGTACTTC. The encoded protein is CASSQGASGDNSYEQYF.

The rearrangement links TRBV6-4 to TRBJ2-6; D may be TRBD1 or TRBD2 (5 bases each). This CDR3 region has 15 residues. V lost 0 bases and J lost 4, with 7 bases in between. Germline V gene data show CDR1 as MRHNA and CDR2 as SNTAGT. CDR3 loop: CASSDSGTGANVLTF. CDR3 bases: TGTGCCAGCAGTGACTCGGGGACGGGGGCCAACGTCCTGACTTTC.

This rearrangement joins TRBV7-2 to TRBJ2-7; D not resolved. Trimming removed 5 bases at V and 2 bases at J, with 13 bases between. From germline, CDR1 is SGHTA and CDR2 FQGNSA. This CDR3 is 14 amino acids long. The CDR3 DNA reads as TGTGCCAGCAGCCAGAGACACTTTACCTACGAGCAGTACTTC. This codes for CASSQRHFTYEQYF. Based on the CDR3 plus reference TRBV7-2 and TRBJ2-7, the full variable domain is GAGVSQSPSNKVTEKGKDVELRCDPISGHTALYWYRQSLGQGLEFLIYFQGNSAPDKSGLPSDRFSAERTGGSVSTLTIQRTQQEDSAVYLCASSQRHFTYEQYFGPGTRLTVT.

V is TRBV7-6 and J is TRBJ2-5; the D gene is possibly TRBD2 (5 bases). Germline V gene sequence: CDR1 SGHVS, CDR2 FNYEAQ. V was clipped by 2 bases and J by 7 bases, with 11 bases between them. The CDR3 totals 13 residues. The CDR3 loop reads CASSLWQEVTQYF. For the CDR3, the DNA is TGTGCCAGCAGCTTATGGCAGGAGGTGACCCAGTACTTC.

CDR3 coding DNA: TGTGCCAGCAGCCAAAATAGCGGGAGCGGCAATGAGCAGTTCTTC. It codes for CASSQNSGSGNEQFF. The J gene is TRBJ2-1, the V gene TRBV14; 9 nucleotides align to TRBD2. V lost 2 bases, J lost 6 bases, and 5 bases stayed unmatched. CDR3 length equals 15 residues. Germline loops: CDR1 SGHDN, CDR2 FVKESK.